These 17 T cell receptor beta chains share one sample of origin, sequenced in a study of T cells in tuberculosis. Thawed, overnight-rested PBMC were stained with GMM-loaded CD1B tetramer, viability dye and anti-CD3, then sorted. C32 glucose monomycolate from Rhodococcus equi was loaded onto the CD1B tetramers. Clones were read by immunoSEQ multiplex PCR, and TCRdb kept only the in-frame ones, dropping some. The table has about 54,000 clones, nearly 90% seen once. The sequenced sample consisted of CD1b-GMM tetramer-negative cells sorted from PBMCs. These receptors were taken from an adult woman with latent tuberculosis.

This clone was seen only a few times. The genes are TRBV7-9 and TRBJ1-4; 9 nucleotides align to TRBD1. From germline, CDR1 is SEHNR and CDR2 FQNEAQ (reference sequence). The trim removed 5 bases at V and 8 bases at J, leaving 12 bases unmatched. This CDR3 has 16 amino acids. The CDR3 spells CASSSDRTGAGEKLFF. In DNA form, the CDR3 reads TGTGCCAGCAGCAGTGATCGGACAGGGGCCGGGGAAAAACTGTTTTTT.

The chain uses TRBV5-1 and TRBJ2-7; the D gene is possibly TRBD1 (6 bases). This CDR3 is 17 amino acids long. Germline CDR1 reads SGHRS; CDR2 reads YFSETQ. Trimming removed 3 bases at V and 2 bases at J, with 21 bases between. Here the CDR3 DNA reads TGCGCCAGCAGCTCACCCTCCGGACAGACCAGAGCCTACGAGCAGTACTTC. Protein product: CASSSPSGQTRAYEQYF.

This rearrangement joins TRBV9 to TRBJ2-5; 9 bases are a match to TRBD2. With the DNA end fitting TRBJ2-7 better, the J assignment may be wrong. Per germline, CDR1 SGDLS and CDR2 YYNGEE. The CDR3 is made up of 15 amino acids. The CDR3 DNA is TGTGCCAGCAGCGTCCTTGCGGGAGGGATCGACGAGCAGTACTTC. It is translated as CASSVLAGGIDEQYF.

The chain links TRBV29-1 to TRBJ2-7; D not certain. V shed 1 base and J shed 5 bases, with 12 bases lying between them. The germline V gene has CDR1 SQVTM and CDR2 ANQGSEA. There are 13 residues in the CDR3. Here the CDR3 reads CSVEVDRSHEQYF. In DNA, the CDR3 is TGCAGCGTTGAAGTAGATCGGTCCCACGAGCAGTACTTC.

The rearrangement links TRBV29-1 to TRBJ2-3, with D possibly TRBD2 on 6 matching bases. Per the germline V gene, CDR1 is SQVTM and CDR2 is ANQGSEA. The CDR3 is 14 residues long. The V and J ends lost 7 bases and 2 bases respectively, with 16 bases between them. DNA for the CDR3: TGCAGCGCGGGGACTTCCCACGCCACAGATACGCAGTATTTT. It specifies CSAGTSHATDTQYF.

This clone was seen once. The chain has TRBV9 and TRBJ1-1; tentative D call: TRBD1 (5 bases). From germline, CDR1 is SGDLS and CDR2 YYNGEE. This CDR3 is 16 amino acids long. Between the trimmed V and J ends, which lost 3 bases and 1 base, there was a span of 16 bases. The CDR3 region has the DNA TGTGCCAGCAGCGCCGGGGGGATGTTGAGGAACACTGAAGCTTTCTTT. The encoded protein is CASSAGGMLRNTEAFF.

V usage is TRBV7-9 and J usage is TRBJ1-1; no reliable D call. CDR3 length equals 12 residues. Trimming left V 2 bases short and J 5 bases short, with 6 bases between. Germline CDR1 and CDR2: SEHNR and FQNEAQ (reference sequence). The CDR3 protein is CASSLLTTEAFF. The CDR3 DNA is TGTGCCAGCAGCTTATTGACTACTGAAGCTTTCTTT.

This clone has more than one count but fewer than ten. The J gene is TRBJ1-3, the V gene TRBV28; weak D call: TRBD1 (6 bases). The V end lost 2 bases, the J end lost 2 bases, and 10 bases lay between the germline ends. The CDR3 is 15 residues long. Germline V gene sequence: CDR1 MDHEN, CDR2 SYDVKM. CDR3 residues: CASSLAQGTGNTIYF. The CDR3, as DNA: TGTGCCAGCAGTTTAGCACAGGGAACTGGAAACACCATATATTTT.

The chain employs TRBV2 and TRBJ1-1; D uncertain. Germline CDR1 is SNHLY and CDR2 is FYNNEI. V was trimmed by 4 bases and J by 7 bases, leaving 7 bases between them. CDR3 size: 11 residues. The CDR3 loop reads CASSGASEAFF. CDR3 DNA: TGTGCCAGCAGTGGGGCGAGTGAAGCTTTCTTT.

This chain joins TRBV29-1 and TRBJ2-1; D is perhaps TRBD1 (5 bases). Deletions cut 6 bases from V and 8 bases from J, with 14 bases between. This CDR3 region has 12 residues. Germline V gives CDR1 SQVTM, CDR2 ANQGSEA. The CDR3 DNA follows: TGCAGCGTCCGACCAGGGCAGGATGAGCAGTTCTTC. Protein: CSVRPGQDEQFF.

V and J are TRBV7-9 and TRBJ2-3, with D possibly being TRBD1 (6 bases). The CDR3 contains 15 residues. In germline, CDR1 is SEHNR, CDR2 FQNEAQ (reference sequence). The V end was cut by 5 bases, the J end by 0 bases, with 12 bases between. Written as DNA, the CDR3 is TGTGCCAGCAGCCGACCGGGACATAGCACAGATACGCAGTATTTT. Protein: CASSRPGHSTDTQYF.

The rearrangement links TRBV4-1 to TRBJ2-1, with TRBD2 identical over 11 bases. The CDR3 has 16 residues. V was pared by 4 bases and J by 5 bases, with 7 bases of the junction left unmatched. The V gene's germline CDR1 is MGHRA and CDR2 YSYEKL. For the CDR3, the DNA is TGCGCCAGCAGCCGAACCGGGACTAGCGGTCACAATGAGCAGTTCTTC. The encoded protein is CASSRTGTSGHNEQFF.

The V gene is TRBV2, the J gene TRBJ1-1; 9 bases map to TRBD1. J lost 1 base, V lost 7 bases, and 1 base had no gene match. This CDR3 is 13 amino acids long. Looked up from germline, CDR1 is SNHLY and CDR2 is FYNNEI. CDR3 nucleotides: TGTGCCAGCATGGGACAGGGGAACACTGAAGCTTTCTTT. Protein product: CASMGQGNTEAFF. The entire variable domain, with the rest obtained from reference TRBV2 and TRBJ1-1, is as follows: EPEVTQTPSHQVTQMGQEVILRCVPISNHLYFYWYRQILGQKVEFLVSFYNNEISEKSEIFDDQFSVERPDGSNFTLKIRSTKLEDSAMYFCASMGQGNTEAFFGQGTRLTVV.

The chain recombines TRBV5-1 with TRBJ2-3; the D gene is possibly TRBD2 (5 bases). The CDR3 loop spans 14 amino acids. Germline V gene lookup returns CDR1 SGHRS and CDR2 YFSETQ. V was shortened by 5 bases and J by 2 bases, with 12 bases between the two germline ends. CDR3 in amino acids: CASSRESYTDTQYF. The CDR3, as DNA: TGCGCCAGCAGTAGGGAGAGTTACACAGATACGCAGTATTTT.

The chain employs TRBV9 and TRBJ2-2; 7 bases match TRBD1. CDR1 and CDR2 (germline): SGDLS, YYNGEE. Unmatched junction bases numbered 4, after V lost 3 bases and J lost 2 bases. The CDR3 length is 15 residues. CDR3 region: CASSGRDSNTGELFF. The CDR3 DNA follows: TGTGCCAGCAGCGGCCGGGACAGCAACACCGGGGAGCTGTTTTTT.

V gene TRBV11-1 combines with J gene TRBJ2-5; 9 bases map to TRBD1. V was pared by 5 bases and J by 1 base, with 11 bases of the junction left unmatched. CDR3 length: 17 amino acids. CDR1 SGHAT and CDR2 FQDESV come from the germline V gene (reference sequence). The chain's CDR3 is CASSRPRDRDFQETQYF. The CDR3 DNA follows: TGTGCCAGCAGCCGACCTCGGGACAGGGACTTCCAAGAGACCCAGTACTTC.

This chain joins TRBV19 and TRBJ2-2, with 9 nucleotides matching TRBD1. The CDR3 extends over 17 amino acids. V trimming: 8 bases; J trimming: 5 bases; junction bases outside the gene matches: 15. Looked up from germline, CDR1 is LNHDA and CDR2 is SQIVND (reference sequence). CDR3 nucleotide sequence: TGTGCCAGTTCTATACAAACGGGACAGGGACGAACCGGGGAGCTGTTTTTT. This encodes CASSIQTGQGRTGELFF.